The following is a T cell receptor beta chain sequence with its context. What it recognizes is unknown. From germline, CDR1 is SGHVS and CDR2 FNYEAQ. The CDR3 totals 14 residues. The germline V and J ends were trimmed by 5 bases and 6 bases, with 13 bases remaining between them. These data come from a study of cytotoxic CD8 clonotypes in ibrutinib-treated CLL. Study outcomes and limitations: T-cell clonality at baseline went above that of age-matched healthy donors and rose and fell with circulating CD8+ T-cell counts.

The planned depth of sequencing spanned 1 in 200,000 to 1 in 1 million T cells. Profiling relied on immunoSEQ multiplex PCR, and the TCRdb table lists in-frame clones only, not all of them. The sample has 150,000 or so clones, 70% to 80% seen once; the top ten hold 4.5% to 6.5%. The receptor was isolated from a human donor with chronic lymphocytic leukemia. The sequencing here drew on PBMCs, taken after 24 months of ibrutinib treatment. V is TRBV7-6 and J is TRBJ1-4; D is perhaps TRBD1 (6 bases). The CDR3 DNA sequence: TGTGCCAGCAGCGGCACAGGGTATGATGAAAAACTGTTTTTT. This gives the protein CASSGTGYDEKLFF.